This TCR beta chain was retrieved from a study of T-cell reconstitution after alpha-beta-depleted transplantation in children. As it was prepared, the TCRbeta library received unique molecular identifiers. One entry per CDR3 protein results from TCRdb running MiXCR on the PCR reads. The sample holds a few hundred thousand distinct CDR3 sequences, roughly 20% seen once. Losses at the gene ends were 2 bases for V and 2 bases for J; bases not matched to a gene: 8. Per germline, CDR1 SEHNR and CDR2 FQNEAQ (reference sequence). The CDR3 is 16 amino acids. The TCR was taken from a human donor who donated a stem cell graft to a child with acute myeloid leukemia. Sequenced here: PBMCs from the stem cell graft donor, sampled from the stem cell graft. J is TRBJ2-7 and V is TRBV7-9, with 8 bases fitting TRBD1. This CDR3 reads CASSLTRDRIAYEQYF. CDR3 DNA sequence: TGTGCCAGCAGCTTAACTAGGGACAGGATTGCCTACGAGCAGTACTTC.